This TCR beta chain was sequenced for a study of cytomegalovirus exposure and HLA in healthy donors. Whole-study results and caveats: It was reported that TCR beta sequences correctly inferred the HLA-A and HLA-B alleles for most subjects. The study put 150 or so TCR beta chains on its list as cytomegalovirus-associated. Through in vitro validation, three CMV-associated chains were shown to be specific for CMV antigens. Later on, a genetic analysis was performed. It linked a missense variant in DCLRE1C with V- and J-gene trimming of TCR beta.

Concerning this clone itself: What it binds is not known.

Both 60 Vbeta primers and 13 Jbeta primers went into the PCR. TCRdb's copy holds only in-frame clones and misses some; the assay was immunoSEQ multiplex PCR. Listed are around 130,000 clones; approximately 1.5% falls within the top ten. This CDR3 is 13 amino acids long. V was trimmed by 2 bases and J by 4 bases, leaving 8 bases between them. Germline CDR1 MNHEY, CDR2 SMNVEV (reference sequence). Sequenced input: PBMCs. This chain joins TRBV27 and TRBJ1-1, with D perhaps TRBD1 (6 bases). The sequence was obtained from a woman aged 35 to 49 in good health and CMV-seronegative. The CDR3 loop reads CASSLTGSTEAFF. The CDR3 DNA is TGTGCCAGCAGTTTAACAGGGAGCACTGAAGCTTTCTTT.